This record covers a single T cell receptor beta chain. The PCR had 60 Vbeta and 13 Jbeta primers. The data were produced by immunoSEQ multiplex PCR, yet TCRdb's version contains in-frame clones alone and is incomplete. The sample has 84,000 or so clones; 60% to 85% are singletons. CDR3 length: 14 amino acids. Germline loops: CDR1 SGHTA, CDR2 FQGTGA. V was pared by 5 bases and J by 4 bases, with 6 bases of the junction left unmatched. The entry originates in a study of cytomegalovirus exposure and HLA in healthy donors. The receptor comes from a boy younger than 18 in good health and CMV-seronegative. The chain has TRBV7-3 and TRBJ2-5, with 8 bases fitting TRBD1. Sequenced: PBMCs. This chain's CDR3 is CASSQTGGTETQYF. The CDR3 bases are TGTGCCAGCAGCCAAACAGGGGGTACAGAGACCCAGTACTTC.